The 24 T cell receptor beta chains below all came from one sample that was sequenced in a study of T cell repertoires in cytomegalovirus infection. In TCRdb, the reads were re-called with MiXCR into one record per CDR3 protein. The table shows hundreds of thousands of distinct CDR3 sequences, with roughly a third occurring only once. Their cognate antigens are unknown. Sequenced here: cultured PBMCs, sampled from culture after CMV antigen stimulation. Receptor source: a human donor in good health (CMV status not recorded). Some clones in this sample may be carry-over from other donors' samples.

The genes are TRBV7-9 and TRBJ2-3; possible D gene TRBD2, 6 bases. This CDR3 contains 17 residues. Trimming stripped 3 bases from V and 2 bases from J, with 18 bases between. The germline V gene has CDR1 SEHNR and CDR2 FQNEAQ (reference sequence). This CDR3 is CASSLGLANPSTDTQYF. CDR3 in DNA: TGTGCCAGCAGCTTGGGGCTAGCGAATCCTTCCACAGATACGCAGTATTTT.

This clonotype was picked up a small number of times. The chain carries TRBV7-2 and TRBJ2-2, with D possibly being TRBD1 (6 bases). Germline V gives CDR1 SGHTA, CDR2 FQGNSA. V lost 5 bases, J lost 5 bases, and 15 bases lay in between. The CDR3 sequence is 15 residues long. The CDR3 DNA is TGTGCCAGCAGCCGCGCAGGGGATATGACCGGGGAGCTGTTTTTT. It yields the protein CASSRAGDMTGELFF.

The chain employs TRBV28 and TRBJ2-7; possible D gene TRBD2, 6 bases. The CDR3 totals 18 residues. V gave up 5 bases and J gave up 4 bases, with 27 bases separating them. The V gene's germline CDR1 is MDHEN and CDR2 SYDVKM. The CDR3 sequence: CASSPGGFPSLPQYEQYF. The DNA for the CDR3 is TGTGCCAGCAGTCCTGGGGGGTTCCCATCCCTTCCTCAATACGAGCAGTACTTC. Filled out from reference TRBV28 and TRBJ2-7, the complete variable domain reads DVKVTQSSRYLVKRTGEKVFLECVQDMDHENMFWYRQDPGLGLRLIYFSYDVKMKEKGDIPEGYSVSREKKERFSLILESASTNQTSMYLCASSPGGFPSLPQYEQYFGPGTRLTVT.

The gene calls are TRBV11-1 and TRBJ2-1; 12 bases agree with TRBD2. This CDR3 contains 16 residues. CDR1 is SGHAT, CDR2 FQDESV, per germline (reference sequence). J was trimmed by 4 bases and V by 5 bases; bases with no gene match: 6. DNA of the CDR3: TGTGCCAGCAGCCCGACGACTAGCGGGAGTTACAATGAGCAGTTCTTC. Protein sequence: CASSPTTSGSYNEQFF.

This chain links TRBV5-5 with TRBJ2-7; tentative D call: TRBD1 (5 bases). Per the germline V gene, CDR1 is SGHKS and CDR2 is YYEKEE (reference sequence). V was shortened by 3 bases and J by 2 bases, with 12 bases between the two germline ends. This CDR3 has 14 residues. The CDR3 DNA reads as TGTGCCAGCAGCTCCCAGGGTAACACCTACGAGCAGTACTTC. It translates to CASSSQGNTYEQYF.

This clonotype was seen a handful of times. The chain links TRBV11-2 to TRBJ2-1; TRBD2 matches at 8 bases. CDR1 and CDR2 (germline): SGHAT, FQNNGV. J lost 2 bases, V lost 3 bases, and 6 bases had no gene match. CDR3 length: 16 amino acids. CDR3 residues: CASSFLAGPTYNEQFF. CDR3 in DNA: TGTGCCAGCAGCTTCCTAGCGGGCCCGACCTACAATGAGCAGTTCTTC. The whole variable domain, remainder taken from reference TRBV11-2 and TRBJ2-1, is EAGVAQSPRYKIIEKRQSVAFWCNPISGHATLYWYQQILGQGPKLLIQFQNNGVVDDSQLPKDRFSAERLKGVDSTLKIQPAKLEDSAVYLCASSFLAGPTYNEQFFGPGTRLTVL.

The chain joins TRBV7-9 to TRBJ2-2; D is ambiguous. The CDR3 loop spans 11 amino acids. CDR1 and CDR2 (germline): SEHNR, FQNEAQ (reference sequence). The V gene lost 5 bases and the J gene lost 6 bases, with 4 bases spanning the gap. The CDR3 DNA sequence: TGTGCCAGCAGCGAGTCCGGGGAGCTGTTTTTT. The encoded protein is CASSESGELFF. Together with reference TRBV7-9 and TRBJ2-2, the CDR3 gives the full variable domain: DTGVSQNPRHKITKRGQNVTFRCDPISEHNRLYWYRQTLGQGPEFLTYFQNEAQLEKSRLLSDRFSAERPKGSFSTLEIQRTEQGDSAMYLCASSESGELFFGEGSRLTVL.

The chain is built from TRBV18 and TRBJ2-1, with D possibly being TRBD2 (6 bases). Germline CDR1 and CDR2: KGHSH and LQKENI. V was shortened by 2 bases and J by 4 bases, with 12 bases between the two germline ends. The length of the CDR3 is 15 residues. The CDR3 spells CASSPAGLGYNEQFF. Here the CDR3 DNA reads TGTGCCAGCTCACCAGCGGGACTGGGGTACAATGAGCAGTTCTTC.

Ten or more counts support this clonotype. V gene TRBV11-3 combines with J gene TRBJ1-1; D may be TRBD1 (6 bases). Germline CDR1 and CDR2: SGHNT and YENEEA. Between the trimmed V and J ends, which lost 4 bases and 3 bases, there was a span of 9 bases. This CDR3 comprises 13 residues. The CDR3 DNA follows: TGTGCCAGCAGCTCCAGGGGTTACACTGAAGCTTTCTTT. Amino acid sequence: CASSSRGYTEAFF.

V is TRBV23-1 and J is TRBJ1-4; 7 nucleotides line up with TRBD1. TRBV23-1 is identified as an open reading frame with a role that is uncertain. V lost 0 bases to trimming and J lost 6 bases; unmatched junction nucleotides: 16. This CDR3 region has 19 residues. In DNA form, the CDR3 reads TGCGCCAGCAGTCAATCCGAGGACAGGCCGACCAAAGGCTATGAAAAACTGTTTTTT. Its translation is CASSQSEDRPTKGYEKLFF.

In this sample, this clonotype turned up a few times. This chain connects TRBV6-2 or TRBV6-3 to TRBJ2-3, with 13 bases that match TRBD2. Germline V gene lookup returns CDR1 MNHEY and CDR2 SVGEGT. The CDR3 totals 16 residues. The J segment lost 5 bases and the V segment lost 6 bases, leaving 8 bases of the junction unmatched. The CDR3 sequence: CASRPRTSGRLDTQYF. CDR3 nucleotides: TGTGCCAGCAGACCCCGGACTAGCGGGAGATTAGATACGCAGTATTTT.

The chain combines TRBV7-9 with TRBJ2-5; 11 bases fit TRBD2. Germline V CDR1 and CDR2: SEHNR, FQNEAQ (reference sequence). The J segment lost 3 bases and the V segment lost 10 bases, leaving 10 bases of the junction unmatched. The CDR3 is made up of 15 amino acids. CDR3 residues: CANGPRGLAEETQYF. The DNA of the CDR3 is TGTGCCAACGGGCCAAGGGGACTAGCGGAAGAGACCCAGTACTTC.

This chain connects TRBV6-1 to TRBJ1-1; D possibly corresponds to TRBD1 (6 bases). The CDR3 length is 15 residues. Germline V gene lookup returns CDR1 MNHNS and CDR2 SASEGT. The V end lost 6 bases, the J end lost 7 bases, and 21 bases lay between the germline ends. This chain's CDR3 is CASRIPTGRGIEAFF. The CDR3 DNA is TGTGCCAGCAGGATACCGACAGGAAGGGGGATTGAAGCTTTCTTT.

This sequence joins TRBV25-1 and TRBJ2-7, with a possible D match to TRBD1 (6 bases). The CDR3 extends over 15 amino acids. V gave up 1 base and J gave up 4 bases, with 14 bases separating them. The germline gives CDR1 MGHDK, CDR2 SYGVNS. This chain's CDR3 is CASSELGDRWYEQYF. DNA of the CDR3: TGTGCCAGCAGTGAATTAGGAGACAGGTGGTACGAGCAGTACTTC.

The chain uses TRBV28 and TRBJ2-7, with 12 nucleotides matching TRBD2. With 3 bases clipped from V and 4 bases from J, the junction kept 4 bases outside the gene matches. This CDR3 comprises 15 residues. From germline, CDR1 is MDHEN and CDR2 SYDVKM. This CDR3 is CASSFRLAGEYEQYF. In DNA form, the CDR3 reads TGTGCCAGCAGTTTTCGACTAGCGGGAGAATACGAGCAGTACTTC. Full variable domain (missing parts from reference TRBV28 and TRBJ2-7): DVKVTQSSRYLVKRTGEKVFLECVQDMDHENMFWYRQDPGLGLRLIYFSYDVKMKEKGDIPEGYSVSREKKERFSLILESASTNQTSMYLCASSFRLAGEYEQYFGPGTRLTVT.

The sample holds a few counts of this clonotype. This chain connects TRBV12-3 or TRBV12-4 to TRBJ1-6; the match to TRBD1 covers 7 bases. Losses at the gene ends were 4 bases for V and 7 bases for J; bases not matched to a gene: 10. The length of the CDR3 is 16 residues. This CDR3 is CASSSQYRGGNSPLHF. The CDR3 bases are TGTGCCAGCAGTTCACAATACAGGGGCGGAAATTCACCCCTCCACTTT.

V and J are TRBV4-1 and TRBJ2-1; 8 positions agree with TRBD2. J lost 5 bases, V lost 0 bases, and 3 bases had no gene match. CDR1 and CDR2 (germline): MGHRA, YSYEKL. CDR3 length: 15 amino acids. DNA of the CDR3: TGCGCCAGCAGCCAAGATAATAGCGGGAACAATGAGCAGTTCTTC. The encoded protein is CASSQDNSGNNEQFF.

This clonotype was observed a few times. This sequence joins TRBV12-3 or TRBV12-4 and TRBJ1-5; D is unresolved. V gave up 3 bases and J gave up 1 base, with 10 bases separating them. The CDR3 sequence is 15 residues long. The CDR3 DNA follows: TGTGCCAGCAGTTTTTCCCCCGACAGCAATCAGCCCCAGCATTTT. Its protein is CASSFSPDSNQPQHF.

The CDR3 DNA reads TGCAGTGCTAGAGATCCCGGACAGCGCGGCCAGCCCCAGCATTTT. This sequence encodes CSARDPGQRGQPQHF. The chain has TRBV20-1 and TRBJ1-5; TRBD1 is a possible D gene (6 bases). The CDR3 extends over 15 amino acids. Germline CDR1 is DFQATT and CDR2 is SNEGSKA (reference sequence). Trimming took off 0 bases at V and 7 bases at J, with 16 bases between the two ends.

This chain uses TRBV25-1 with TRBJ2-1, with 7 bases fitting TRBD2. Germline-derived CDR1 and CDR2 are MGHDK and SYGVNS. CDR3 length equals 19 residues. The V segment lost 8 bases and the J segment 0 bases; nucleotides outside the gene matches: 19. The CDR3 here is CASVEVWASGRPSYNEQFF. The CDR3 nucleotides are TGTGCCAGCGTGGAGGTGTGGGCTAGCGGACGACCCTCCTACAATGAGCAGTTCTTC.

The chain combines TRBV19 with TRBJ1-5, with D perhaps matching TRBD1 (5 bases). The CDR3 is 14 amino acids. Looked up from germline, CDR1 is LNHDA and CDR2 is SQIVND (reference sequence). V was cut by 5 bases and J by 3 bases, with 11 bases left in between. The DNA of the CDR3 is TGTGCCAGTAGTCACGGACAAGCCAATCAGCCCCAGCATTTT. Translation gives CASSHGQANQPQHF. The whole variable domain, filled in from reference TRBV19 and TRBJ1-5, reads DGGITQSPKYLFRKEGQNVTLSCEQNLNHDAMYWYRQDPGQGLRLIYYSQIVNDFQKGDIAEGYSVSREKKESFPLTVTSAQKNPTAFYLCASSHGQANQPQHFGDGTRLSIL.

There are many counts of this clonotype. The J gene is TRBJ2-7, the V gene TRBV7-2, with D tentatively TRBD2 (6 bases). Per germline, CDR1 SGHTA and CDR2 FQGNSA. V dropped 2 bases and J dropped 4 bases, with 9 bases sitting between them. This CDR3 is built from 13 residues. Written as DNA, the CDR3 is TGTGCCAGCAGCTTAAGGCGGGGTTACGAGCAGTACTTC. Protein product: CASSLRRGYEQYF.

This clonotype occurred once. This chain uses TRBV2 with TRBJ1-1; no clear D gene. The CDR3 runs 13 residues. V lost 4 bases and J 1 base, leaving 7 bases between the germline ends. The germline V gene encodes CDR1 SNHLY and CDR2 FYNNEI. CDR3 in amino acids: CASSAEGNTEAFF. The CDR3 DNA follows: TGTGCCAGCAGTGCTGAGGGGAACACTGAAGCTTTCTTT.

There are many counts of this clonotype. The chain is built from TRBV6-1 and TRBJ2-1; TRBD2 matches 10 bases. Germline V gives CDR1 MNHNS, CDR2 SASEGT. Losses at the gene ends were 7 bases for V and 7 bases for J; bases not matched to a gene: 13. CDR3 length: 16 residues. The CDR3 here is CASTRSQAGGMNEQFF. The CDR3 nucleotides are TGTGCCAGCACCCGCAGCCAAGCGGGAGGGATGAATGAGCAGTTCTTC.